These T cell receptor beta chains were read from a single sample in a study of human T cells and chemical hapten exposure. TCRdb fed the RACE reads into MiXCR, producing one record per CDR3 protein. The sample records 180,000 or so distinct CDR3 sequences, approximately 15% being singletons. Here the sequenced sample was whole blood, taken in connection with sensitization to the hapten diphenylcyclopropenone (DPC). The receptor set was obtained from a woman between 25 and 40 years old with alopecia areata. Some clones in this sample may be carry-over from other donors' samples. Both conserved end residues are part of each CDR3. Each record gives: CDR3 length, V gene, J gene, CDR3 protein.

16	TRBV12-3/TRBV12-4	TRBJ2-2	CASMRGTGSNTGELFF
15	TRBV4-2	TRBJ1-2	CASSQEATNNYGYTF
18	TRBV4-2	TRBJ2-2	CASSPGNSGSVYTGELFF
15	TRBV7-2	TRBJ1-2	CASSLRPVGSQHYTF
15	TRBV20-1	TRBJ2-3	CSARDFRGSTDTQYF
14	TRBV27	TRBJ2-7	CASSWRRGGYEQYF
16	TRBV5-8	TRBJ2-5	CASSKGLAGGRETQYF
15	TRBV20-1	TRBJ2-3	CSARGGGYSTDTQYF
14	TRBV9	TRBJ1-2	CASRPDAGRGGYTF
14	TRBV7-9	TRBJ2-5	CASSLSDSQETQYF